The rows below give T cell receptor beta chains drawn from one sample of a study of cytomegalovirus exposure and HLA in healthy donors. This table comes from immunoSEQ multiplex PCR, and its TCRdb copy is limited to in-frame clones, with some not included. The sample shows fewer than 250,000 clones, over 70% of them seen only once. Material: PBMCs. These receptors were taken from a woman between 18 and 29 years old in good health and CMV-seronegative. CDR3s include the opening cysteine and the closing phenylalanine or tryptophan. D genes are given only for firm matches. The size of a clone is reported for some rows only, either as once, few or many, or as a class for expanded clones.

TGTGCCAGCAGTTTGACAGGGGAGGACACCGGGGAGCTGTTTTTT | CASSLTGEDTGELFF | TRBV27 | TRBD1 | 15 | once | TRBJ2-2
TGTTCCAGCAGCTACGGGGACCGGAGGGAAAACGAGCAGTACTTC | CSSSYGDRRENEQYF | TRBV7-9 | - | 15 | - | TRBJ2-7
TGTGCCAGTAGTATAGGCAGGGGTGGTGACTATGGCTACACCTTC | CASSIGRGGDYGYTF | TRBV19 | - | 15 | - | TRBJ1-2
TGTGCCAGCAGTTTAGAGGCAGGGTACTCGAATTCACCCCTCCACTTT | CASSLEAGYSNSPLHF | TRBV28 | - | 16 | - | TRBJ1-6
TGCGCCAGCAGCTTGGGACTAAGCACAGATACGCAGTATTTT | CASSLGLSTDTQYF | TRBV5-1 | - | 14 | - | TRBJ2-3
TGTGCCTGGGGGACTAGCGGGAGCGGAGAGACCCAGTACTTC | CAWGTSGSGETQYF | TRBV30 | TRBD2 | 14 | - | TRBJ2-5
TGTGCCTGGAGTCTAGCGGGCTACGAGCAGTACTTC | CAWSLAGYEQYF | TRBV30 | TRBD2 | 12 | - | TRBJ2-7
TGTGCCAGTAGTGAACCAGGGGGGTTTGATAACTATGGCTACACCTTC | CASSEPGGFDNYGYTF | TRBV19 | TRBD1 | 16 | - | TRBJ1-2
TGTGCCAGCAGTTTACATGAGAACACTGAAGCTTTCTTT | CASSLHENTEAFF | TRBV6-5 | - | 13 | few | TRBJ1-1
TGTGCCAGCAGTTACAGGCTAGAAGGCTACGAGCAGTACTTC | CASSYRLEGYEQYF | TRBV6-5 | - | 14 | once | TRBJ2-7
TGTGCCAGCAGCCCAAAGGGAGAATCTCGGACAGGGGGCGATGAGCAGTTCTTC | CASSPKGESRTGGDEQFF | TRBV7-3 | TRBD1 | 18 | once | TRBJ2-1
TGTGCCAGCCGGGGACGGGGGGGAAATGAGCAGTTCTTC | CASRGRGGNEQFF | TRBV6-1 | TRBD2 | 13 | - | TRBJ2-1
TGTGCCAGCAGCTCTTACAGGGGCACTGAAGCTTTCTTT | CASSSYRGTEAFF | TRBV7-3 | TRBD1 | 13 | - | TRBJ1-1
TGTGCCAGCAGTTTAAATTACCACTCAACTAATGAAAAACTGTTTTTT | CASSLNYHSTNEKLFF | TRBV27 | - | 16 | - | TRBJ1-4
TGTGCCAGTAGTATACCAGAAAACACCGGGGAGCTGTTTTTT | CASSIPENTGELFF | TRBV19 | - | 14 | once | TRBJ2-2
TGTGCCAGCAGCTTAGTGATTGGGACTAGCGGGGGCGGGGGAGAGACCCAGTACTTC | CASSLVIGTSGGGGETQYF | TRBV11-2 | TRBD2 | 19 | - | TRBJ2-5
TGTGCCAGCACCGAGGGAGGGGCGGGTGAGCAGTTCTTC | CASTEGGAGEQFF | TRBV28 | TRBD2 | 13 | - | TRBJ2-1
TGTGCCAGCAGCGGACAGACAGGCTACACCTTC | CASSGQTGYTF | TRBV2 | - | 11 | once | TRBJ1-2
TGCAGCGTTTCCCGACGACAGGGCAGTTCCTACGAGCAGTACTTC | CSVSRRQGSSYEQYF | TRBV29-1 | TRBD1 | 15 | - | TRBJ2-7
TGTGCCAGCAGTGATGACAGAACCAATGAAAAACTGTTTTTT | CASSDDRTNEKLFF | TRBV6-1 | - | 14 | once | TRBJ1-4
TGCGCCAGCAGCCCTACAGCTGGGTCCTACGAGCAGTACTTC | CASSPTAGSYEQYF | TRBV5-1 | - | 14 | - | TRBJ2-7
TGTGCCAGCAGCGTAGGACAGGGGGACTATGGCTACACCTTC | CASSVGQGDYGYTF | TRBV9 | TRBD1 | 14 | - | TRBJ1-2
TGTGCCAGCACCTTTAGTACAGGGTTCACAGATACGCAGTATTTT | CASTFSTGFTDTQYF | TRBV27 | - | 15 | - | TRBJ2-3
TGTGCCAGCAGCTCCTTACCCAATTCGGAGGAAAAACTGTTTTTT | CASSSLPNSEEKLFF | TRBV5-6 | - | 15 | - | TRBJ1-4
TGTGCCAGCAGTGGACAGTTGAACACTGAAGCTTTCTTT | CASSGQLNTEAFF | TRBV6-1 | - | 13 | - | TRBJ1-1
TGTGCCAGCAGCCACACAGGGGACATGAACACTGAAGCTTTCTTT | CASSHTGDMNTEAFF | TRBV14 | TRBD1 | 15 | - | TRBJ1-1
TGTGCCAGCAGTATAGGACAGGGCAATTCCCCCCTCCACTTT | CASSIGQGNSPLHF | TRBV28 | TRBD1 | 14 | - | TRBJ1-6
TGTGCCAGCAGGACCGGGACTACTACCTACGAGCAGTACTTC | CASRTGTTTYEQYF | TRBV28 | TRBD2 | 14 | - | TRBJ2-7
TGCGCCAGCAGCCTCTTAGCGGGAGGGAACGGGCAGTACTTC | CASSLLAGGNGQYF | TRBV4-3 | TRBD2 | 14 | once | TRBJ2-7
TGTGCCAGTACCCCCGGGACAGCGTCCCCAAAACTGTTTTTT | CASTPGTASPKLFF | TRBV19 | TRBD1 | 14 | once | TRBJ1-4
TGTGCCAGCAGCGCCCAGACAGGATCGAACACTGAAGCTTTCTTT | CASSAQTGSNTEAFF | TRBV7-2 | - | 15 | - | TRBJ1-1
TGTGCCAGCAGTTTACAGGTTTCTTACGAGCAGTACTTC | CASSLQVSYEQYF | TRBV28 | - | 13 | - | TRBJ2-7
TGTGCCAGCAGTGTTCAGGGTATCACCTACGAGCAGTACTTC | CASSVQGITYEQYF | TRBV2 | - | 14 | - | TRBJ2-7
TGTGCCAGCGGGGCCGGCTCTGGAAACACCATATATTTT | CASGAGSGNTIYF | TRBV9 | - | 13 | few | TRBJ1-3
TGTGCTAGTGGTTTGGTACAGGTTCAGCCCCAGCATTTT | CASGLVQVQPQHF | TRBV12-5 | - | 13 | - | TRBJ1-5
TGTGCCAGCGTCGAACAGAATTTTAGCAATCAGCCCCAGCATTTT | CASVEQNFSNQPQHF | TRBV6-1 | - | 15 | - | TRBJ1-5
TGCGCCAGCAGTCCGAGGGGAGCGGGGGGACAAGAGACCCAGTACTTC | CASSPRGAGGQETQYF | TRBV5-1 | TRBD2 | 16 | once | TRBJ2-5
TGTGCCATCAGTGGGGAAGGGGGCCGGGAGACCCAGTACTTC | CAISGEGGRETQYF | TRBV10-3 | TRBD1 | 14 | - | TRBJ2-5